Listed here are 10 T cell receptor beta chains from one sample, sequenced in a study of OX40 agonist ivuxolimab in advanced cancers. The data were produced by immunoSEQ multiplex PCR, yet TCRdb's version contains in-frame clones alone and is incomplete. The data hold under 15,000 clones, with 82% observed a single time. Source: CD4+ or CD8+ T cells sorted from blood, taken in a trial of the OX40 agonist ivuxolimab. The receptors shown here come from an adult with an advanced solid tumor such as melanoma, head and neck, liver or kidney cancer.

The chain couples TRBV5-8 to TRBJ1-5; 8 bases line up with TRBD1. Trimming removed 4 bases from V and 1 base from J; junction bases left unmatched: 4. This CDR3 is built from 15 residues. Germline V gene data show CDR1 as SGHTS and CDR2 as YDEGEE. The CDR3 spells CASSQGQASNQPQHF. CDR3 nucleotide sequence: TGTGCCAGCAGCCAGGGACAGGCCAGCAATCAGCCCCAGCATTTT.

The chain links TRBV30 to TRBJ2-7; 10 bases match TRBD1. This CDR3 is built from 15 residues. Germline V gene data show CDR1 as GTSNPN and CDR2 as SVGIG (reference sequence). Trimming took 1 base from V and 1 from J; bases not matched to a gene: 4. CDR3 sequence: CAWSARTGGSYEQYF. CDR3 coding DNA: TGTGCCTGGAGTGCCCGGACAGGGGGTTCCTACGAGCAGTACTTC.

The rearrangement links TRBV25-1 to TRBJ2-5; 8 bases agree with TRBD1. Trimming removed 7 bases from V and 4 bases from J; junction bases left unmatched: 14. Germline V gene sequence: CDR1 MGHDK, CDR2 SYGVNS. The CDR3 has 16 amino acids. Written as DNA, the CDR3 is TGTGCCAGCAAAAGACCGGGACAGGACGCTTCAGAGACCCAGTACTTC. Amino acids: CASKRPGQDASETQYF.

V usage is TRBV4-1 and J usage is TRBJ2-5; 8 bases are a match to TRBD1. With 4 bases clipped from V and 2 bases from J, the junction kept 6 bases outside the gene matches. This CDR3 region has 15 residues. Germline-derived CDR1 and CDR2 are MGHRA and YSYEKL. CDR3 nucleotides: TGCGCCAGCAGCCCTGAGGACAGGGAACAAGAGACCCAGTACTTC. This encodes CASSPEDREQETQYF.

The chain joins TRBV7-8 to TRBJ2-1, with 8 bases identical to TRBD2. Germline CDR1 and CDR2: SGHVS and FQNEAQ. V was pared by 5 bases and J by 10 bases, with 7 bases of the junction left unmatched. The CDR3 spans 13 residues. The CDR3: CASSLGRADEQFF. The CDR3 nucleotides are TGTGCCAGCAGCCTCGGGAGGGCCGACGAGCAGTTCTTC.

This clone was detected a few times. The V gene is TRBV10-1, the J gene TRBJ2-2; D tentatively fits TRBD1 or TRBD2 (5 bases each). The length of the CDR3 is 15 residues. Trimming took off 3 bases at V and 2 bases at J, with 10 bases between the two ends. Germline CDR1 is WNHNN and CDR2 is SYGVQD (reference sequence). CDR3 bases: TGCGCCAGCAGTGATGTGGGGGTAAACACCGGGGAGCTGTTTTTT. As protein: CASSDVGVNTGELFF.

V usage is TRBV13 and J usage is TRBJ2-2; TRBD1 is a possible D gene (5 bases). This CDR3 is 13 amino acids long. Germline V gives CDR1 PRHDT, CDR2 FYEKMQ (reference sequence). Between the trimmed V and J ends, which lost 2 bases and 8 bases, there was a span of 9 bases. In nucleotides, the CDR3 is TGTGCCAGCAGCTTACCAAGACAGGGGGAGCTGTTTTTT. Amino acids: CASSLPRQGELFF.

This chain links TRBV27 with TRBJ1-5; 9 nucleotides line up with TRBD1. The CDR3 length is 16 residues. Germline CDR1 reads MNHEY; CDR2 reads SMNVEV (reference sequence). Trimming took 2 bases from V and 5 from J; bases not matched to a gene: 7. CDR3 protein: CASSLTGGEFDQPQHF. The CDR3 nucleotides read TGTGCCAGCAGTTTAACAGGGGGCGAATTCGATCAGCCCCAGCATTTT.

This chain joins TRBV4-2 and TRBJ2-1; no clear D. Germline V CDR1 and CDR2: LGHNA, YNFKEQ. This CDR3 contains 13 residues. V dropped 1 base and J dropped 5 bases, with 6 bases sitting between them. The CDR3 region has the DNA TGTGCCAGCAGCCAAGCGGAAAACAATGAGCAGTTCTTC. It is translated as CASSQAENNEQFF.

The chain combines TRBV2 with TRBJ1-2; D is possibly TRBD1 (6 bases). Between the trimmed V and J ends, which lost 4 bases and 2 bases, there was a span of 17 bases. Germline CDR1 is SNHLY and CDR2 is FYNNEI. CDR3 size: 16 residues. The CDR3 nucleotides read TGTGCCAGCAGTGCTAGAAGCGGACAGACCAACTATGGCTACACCTTC. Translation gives CASSARSGQTNYGYTF.